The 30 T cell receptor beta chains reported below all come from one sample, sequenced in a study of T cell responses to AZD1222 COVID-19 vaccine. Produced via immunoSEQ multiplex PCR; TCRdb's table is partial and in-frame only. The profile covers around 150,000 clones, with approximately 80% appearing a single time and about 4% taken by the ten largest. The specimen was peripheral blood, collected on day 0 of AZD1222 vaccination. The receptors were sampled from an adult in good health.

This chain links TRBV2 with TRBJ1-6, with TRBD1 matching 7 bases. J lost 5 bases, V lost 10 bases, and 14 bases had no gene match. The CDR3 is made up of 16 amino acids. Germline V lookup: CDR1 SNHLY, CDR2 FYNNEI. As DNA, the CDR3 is TGTGCCACCCACGACAGGGCTAAGGTTAATAATTCACCCCTCCACTTT. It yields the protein CATHDRAKVNNSPLHF. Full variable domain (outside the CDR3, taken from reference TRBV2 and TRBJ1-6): EPEVTQTPSHQVTQMGQEVILRCVPISNHLYFYWYRQILGQKVEFLVSFYNNEISEKSEIFDDQFSVERPDGSNFTLKIRSTKLEDSAMYFCATHDRAKVNNSPLHFGNGTRLTVT.

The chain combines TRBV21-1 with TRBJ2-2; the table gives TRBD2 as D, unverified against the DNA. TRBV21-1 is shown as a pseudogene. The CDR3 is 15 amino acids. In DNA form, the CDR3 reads TGTGCCAGCAGCTCGGGGGGGCCGAACACCGGGGAGCTGTTTTTT. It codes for CASSSGGPNTGELFF.

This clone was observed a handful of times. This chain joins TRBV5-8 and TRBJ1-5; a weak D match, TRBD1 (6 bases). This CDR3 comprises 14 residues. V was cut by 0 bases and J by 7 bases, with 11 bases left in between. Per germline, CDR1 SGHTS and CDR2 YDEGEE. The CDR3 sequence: CASSLGGAWQPQHF. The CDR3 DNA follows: TGTGCCAGCAGCTTGGGGGGGGCATGGCAGCCCCAGCATTTT.

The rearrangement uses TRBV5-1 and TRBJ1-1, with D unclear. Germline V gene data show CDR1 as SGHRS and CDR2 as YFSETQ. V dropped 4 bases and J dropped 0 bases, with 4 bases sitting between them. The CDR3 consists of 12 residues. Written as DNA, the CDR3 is TGCGCCAGCAGCCGGGTGAACACTGAAGCTTTCTTT. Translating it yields CASSRVNTEAFF. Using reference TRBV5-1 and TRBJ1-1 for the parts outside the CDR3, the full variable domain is KAGVTQTPRYLIKTRGQQVTLSCSPISGHRSVSWYQQTPGQGLQFLFEYFSETQRNKGNFPGRFSGRQFSNSRSEMNVSTLELGDSALYLCASSRVNTEAFFGQGTRLTVV.

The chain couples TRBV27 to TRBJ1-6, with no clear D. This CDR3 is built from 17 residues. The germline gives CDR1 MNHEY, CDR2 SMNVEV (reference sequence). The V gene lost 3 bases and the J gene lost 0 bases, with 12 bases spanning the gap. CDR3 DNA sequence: TGTGCCAGCAGTTTGGTAACTCCGAGCTCCTATAATTCACCCCTCCACTTT. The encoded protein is CASSLVTPSSYNSPLHF.

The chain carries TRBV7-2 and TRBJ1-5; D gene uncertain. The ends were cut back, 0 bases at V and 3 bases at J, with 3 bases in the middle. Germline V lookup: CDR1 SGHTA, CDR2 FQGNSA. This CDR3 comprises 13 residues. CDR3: CASSLAPNQPQHF. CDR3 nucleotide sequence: TGTGCCAGCAGCTTAGCGCCCAATCAGCCCCAGCATTTT.

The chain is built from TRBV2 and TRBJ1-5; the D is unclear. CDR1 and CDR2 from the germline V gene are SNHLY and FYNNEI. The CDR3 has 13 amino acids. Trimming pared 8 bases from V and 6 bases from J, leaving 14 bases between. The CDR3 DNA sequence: TGTGCCAGCGGGATAGCGGGTGGTCAGCCCCAGCATTTT. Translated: CASGIAGGQPQHF.

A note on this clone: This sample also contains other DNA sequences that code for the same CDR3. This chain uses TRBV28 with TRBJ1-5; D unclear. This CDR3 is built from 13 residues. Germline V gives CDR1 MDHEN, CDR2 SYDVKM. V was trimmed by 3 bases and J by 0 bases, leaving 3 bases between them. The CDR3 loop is CASSFDSNQPQHF. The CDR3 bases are TGTGCCAGCAGTTTCGATAGCAATCAGCCCCAGCATTTT.

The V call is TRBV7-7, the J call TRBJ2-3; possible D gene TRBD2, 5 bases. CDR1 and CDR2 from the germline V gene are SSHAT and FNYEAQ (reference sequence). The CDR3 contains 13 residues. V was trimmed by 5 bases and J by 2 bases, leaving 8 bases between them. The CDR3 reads CASSRRDTDTQYF. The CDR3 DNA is TGTGCCAGCAGCCGCCGGGACACAGATACGCAGTATTTT. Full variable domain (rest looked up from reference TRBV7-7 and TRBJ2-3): GAGVSQSPRYKVTKRGQDVTLRCDPISSHATLYWYQQALGQGPEFLTYFNYEAQPDKSGLPSDRFSAERPEGSISTLTIQRTEQRDSAMYRCASSRRDTDTQYFGPGTRLTVL.

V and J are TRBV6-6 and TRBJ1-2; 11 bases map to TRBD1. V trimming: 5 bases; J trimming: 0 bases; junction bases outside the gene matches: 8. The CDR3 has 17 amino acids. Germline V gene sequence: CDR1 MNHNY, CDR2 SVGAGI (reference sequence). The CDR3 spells CASSPRTGGLTNYGYTF. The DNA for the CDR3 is TGTGCCAGCAGTCCTCGGACAGGGGGCTTAACTAACTATGGCTACACCTTC.

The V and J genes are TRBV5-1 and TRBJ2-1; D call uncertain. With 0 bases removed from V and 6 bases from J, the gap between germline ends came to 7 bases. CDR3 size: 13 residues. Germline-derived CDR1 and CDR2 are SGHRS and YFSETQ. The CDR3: CASSLDTFNEQFF. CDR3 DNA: TGCGCCAGCAGCTTGGACACCTTCAATGAGCAGTTCTTC. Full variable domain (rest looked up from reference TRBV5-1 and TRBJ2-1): KAGVTQTPRYLIKTRGQQVTLSCSPISGHRSVSWYQQTPGQGLQFLFEYFSETQRNKGNFPGRFSGRQFSNSRSEMNVSTLELGDSALYLCASSLDTFNEQFFGPGTRLTVL.

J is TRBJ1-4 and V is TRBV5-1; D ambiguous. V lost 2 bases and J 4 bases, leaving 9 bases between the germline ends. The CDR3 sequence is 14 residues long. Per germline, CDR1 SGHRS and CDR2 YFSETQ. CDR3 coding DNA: TGCGCCAGCAGCTTTATGGACTATAATGAAAAACTGTTTTTT. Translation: CASSFMDYNEKLFF.

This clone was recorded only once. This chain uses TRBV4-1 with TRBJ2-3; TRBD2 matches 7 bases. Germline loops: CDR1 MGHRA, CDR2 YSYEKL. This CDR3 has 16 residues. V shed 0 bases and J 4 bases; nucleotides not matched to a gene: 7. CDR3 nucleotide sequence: TGCGCCAGCAGCCAAGAGGGAGGCCGGGGGGCAGATACGCAGTATTTT. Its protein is CASSQEGGRGADTQYF.

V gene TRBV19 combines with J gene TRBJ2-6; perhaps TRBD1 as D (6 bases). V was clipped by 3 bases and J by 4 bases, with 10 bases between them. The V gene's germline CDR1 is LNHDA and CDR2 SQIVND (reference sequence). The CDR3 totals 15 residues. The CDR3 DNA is TGTGCCAGTAGTATGCCAGGGGTCGGGGCCAACGTCCTGACTTTC. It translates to CASSMPGVGANVLTF.

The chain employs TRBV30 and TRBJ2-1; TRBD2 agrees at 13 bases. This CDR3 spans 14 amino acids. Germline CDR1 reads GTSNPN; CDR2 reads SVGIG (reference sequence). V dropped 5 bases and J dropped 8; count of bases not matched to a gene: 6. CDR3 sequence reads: CAWDTSGGVYEQFF. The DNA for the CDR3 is TGTGCCTGGGACACTAGCGGGGGGGTCTATGAGCAGTTCTTC.

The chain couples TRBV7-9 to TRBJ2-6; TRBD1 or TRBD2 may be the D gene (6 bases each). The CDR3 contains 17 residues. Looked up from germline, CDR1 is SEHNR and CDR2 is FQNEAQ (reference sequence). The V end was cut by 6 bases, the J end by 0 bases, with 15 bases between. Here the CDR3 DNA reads TGTGCCAGCAGTGGAGGGGACACCGTCTCTGGGGCCAACGTCCTGACTTTC. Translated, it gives CASSGGDTVSGANVLTF.

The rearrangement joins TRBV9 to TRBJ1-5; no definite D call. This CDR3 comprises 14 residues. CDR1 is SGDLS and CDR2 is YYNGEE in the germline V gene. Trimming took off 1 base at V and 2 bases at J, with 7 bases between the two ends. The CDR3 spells CASSVSWGNQPQHF. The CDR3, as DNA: TGTGCCAGCAGCGTAAGCTGGGGCAATCAGCCCCAGCATTTT.

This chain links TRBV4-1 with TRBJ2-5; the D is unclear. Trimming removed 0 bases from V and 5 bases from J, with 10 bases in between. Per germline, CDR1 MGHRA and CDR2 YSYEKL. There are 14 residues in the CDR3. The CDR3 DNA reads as TGCGCCAGCAGCCAAGAAAATCGAGGTGAGACCCAGTACTTC. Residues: CASSQENRGETQYF.

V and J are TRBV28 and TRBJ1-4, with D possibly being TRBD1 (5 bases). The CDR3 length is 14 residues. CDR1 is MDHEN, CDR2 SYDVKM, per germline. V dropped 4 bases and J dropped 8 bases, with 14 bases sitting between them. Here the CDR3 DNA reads TGTGCCAGCAGTTGGCAGGGTGCAAGGGAAAAACTGTTTTTT. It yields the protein CASSWQGAREKLFF.

In DNA, the CDR3 is TGTGCCAGCAGGTCCGCGGGACTTTCACCCCTCCACTTT. Amino acids: CASRSAGLSPLHF. This chain joins TRBV6-6 and TRBJ1-6, with D perhaps TRBD1 (5 bases). V was shortened by 6 bases and J by 9 bases, with 12 bases between the two germline ends. CDR1 is MNHNY, CDR2 SVGAGI, per germline (reference sequence). This CDR3 region has 13 residues.

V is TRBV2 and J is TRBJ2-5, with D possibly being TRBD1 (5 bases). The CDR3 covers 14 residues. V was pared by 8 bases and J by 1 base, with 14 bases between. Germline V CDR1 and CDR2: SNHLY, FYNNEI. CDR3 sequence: CASASRGSQETQYF. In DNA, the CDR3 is TGTGCCAGCGCTTCTAGGGGCAGCCAAGAGACCCAGTACTTC.

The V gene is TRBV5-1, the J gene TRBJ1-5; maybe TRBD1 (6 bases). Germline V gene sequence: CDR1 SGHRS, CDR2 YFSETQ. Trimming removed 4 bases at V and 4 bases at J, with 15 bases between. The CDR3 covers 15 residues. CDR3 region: CASSLTWGANQPQHF. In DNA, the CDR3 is TGCGCCAGCAGCCTCACTTGGGGGGCGAATCAGCCCCAGCATTTT.

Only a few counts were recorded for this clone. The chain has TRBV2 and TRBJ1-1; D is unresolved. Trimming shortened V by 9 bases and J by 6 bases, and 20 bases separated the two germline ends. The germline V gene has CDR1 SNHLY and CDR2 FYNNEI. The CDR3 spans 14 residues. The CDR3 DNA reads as TGTGCCAGTCGGGCTAATTCCCCAAACTCTGAAGCTTTCTTT. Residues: CASRANSPNSEAFF.

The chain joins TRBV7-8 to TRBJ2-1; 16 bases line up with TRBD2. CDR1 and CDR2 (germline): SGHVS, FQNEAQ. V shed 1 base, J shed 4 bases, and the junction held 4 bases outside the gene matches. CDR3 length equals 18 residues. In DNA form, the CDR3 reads TGTGCCAGCAGCTTAGTGGGACTAGCGGGGGGGCCTTACAATGAGCAGTTCTTC. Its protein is CASSLVGLAGGPYNEQFF.

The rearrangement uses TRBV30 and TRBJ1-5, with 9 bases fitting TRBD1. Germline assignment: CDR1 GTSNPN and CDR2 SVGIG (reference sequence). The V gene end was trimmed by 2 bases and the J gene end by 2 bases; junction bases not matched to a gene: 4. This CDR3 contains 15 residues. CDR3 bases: TGTGCCTGGAGTCCCCGGGACAGGGGCAATCAGCCCCAGCATTTT. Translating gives CAWSPRDRGNQPQHF.

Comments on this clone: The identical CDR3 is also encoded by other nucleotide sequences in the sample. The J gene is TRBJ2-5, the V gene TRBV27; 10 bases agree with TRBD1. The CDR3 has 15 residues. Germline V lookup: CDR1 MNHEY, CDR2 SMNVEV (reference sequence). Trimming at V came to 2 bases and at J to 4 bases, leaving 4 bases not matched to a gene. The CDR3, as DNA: TGTGCCAGCAGTTTACGAAGACAGGGGGCAGAGACCCAGTACTTC. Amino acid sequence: CASSLRRQGAETQYF.

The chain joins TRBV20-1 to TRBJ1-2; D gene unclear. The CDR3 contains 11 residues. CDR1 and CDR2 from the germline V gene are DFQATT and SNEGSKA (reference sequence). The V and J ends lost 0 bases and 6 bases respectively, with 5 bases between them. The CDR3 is CSARENHGYTF. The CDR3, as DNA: TGCAGTGCTAGAGAGAACCATGGCTACACCTTC.

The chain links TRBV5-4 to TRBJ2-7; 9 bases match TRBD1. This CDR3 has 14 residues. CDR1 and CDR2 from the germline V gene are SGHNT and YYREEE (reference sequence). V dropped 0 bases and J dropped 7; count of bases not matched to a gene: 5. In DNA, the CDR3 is TGTGCCAGCAGCTTGGAACAGGGGGCGGGTGAGCAGTACTTC. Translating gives CASSLEQGAGEQYF.

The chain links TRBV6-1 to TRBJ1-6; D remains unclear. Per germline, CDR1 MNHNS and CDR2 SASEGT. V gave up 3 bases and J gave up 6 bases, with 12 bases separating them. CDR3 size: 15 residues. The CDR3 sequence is CASSERHLSNSPLHF. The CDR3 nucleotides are TGTGCCAGCAGTGAGAGACACCTGTCTAATTCACCCCTCCACTTT.

The CDR3 spells CASSLVQGTYEQYF. As DNA, the CDR3 is TGTGCCAGCAGTTTGGTACAAGGCACCTACGAGCAGTACTTC. The genes are TRBV28 and TRBJ2-7; D is uncertain. With 3 bases removed from V and 2 bases from J, the gap between germline ends came to 11 bases. This CDR3 spans 14 amino acids. Germline loops: CDR1 MDHEN, CDR2 SYDVKM. Filled out from reference TRBV28 and TRBJ2-7, the complete variable domain reads DVKVTQSSRYLVKRTGEKVFLECVQDMDHENMFWYRQDPGLGLRLIYFSYDVKMKEKGDIPEGYSVSREKKERFSLILESASTNQTSMYLCASSLVQGTYEQYFGPGTRLTVT.